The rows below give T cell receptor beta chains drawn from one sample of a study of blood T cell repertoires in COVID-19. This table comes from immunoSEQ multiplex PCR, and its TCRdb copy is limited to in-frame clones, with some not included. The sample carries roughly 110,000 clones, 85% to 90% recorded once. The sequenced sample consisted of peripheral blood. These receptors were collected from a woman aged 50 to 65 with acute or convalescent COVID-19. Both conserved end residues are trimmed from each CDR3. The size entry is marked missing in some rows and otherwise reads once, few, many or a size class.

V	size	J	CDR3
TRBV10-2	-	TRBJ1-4	ASSGVSEKLF
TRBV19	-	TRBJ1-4	ASSADRGGEEKLF
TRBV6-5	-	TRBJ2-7	ASSRDIAEQY
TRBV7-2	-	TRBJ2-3	ASSPGQKDTQY
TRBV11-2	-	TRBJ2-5	ASSLLAQETQY
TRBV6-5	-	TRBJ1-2	ASSYGLRGTGEGYT
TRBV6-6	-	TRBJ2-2	ASSPYTGELF
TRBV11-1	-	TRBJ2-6	ASSSDEGSGANVLT
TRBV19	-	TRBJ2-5	ASSIDRATETQY
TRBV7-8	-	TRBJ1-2	ASSLDHQGSLDGYT
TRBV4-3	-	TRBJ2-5	ASSQDLAGEETQY
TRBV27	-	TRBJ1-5	ASSRTGTGDQPQH
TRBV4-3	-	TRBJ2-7	ASSQGPGQGREQY
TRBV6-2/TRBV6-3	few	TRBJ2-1	ASSYVPSEQF
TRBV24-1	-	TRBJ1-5	ATSDTGTYQPQH
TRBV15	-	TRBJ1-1	ATSRDRRVNTEAF
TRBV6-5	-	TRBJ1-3	ASWQIPGNTIY
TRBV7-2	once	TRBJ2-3	ASSPGTGTDTQY
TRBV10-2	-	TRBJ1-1	ASSELGSFTEAF
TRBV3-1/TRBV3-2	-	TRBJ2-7	ASRPTGTGLSEQY
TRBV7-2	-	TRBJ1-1	ASSPGQVNTEAF
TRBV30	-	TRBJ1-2	AWNINYGYT
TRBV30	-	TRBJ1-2	AWRMTGERYGYT
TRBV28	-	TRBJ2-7	ASSLNQYEQY
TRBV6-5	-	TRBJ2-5	ASSYSGNQETQY
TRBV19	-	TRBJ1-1	ASILTGTGQEAF
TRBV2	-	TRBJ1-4	ASSDPRDIGEKLF
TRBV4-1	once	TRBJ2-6	ASSPLLAPGANVLT
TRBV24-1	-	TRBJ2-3	ATSAPPGAGFLADTQY
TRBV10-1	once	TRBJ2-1	ASSPRGALGNEQF
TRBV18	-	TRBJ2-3	ASSPYTDTQY
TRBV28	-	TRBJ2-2	ASSATGVEELF
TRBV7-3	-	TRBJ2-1	ASSTGQGTSSYNEQF
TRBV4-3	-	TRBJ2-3	ASSQDSPGTDTQY
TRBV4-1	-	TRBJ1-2	ASSHPGQGGGYT
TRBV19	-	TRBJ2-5	ASTGQGYGTQY
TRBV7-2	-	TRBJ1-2	ASSLGVGQYGYT
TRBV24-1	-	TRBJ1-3	GRGRRYSGNTIY
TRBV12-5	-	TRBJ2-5	ASGAGRETQY
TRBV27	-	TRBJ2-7	ASSLIPGDTYEQY
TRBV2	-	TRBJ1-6	ASSAGVSYSPLH
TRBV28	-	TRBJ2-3	ASQAVADTDTQY
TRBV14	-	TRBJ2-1	ASSPWTSREQF
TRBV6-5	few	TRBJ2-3	ASNLGGGDTQY
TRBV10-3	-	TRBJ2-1	AISTDRPNEQF
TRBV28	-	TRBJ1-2	AAKGGDYYGYT
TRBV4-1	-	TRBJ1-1	ASSQVVETGPFYTEAF
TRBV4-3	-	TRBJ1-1	ASSQGRHPNTEAF
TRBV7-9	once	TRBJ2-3	ASSLDLGGDTQY
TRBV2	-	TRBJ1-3	ASSQNTIY
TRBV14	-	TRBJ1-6	ASSQWAGGSPLH
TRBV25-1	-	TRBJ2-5	ASSELGSGQETQY
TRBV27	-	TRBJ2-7	ASSYSTGEEVNEQY
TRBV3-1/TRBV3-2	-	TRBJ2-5	ASSPGLALPGETQY
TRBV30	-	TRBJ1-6	AWSRQAFSPLH